Described below is a single TCR beta chain sequence and its context. The data were obtained in a study of T cell changes during pregnancy in multiple sclerosis. The CDR3 is 16 residues long. Germline loops: CDR1 KGHSH, CDR2 LQKENI. The V gene end was trimmed by 4 bases and the J gene end by 1 base; junction bases not matched to a gene: 7. Profiling relied on immunoSEQ multiplex PCR, and the TCRdb table lists in-frame clones only, not all of them. The sample includes nearly 80,000 clones, around nine tenths of them seen just once. The sequences come from CD4+ T cells from peripheral blood mononuclear cells, collected before pregnancy. This rearrangement joins TRBV18 to TRBJ2-3; TRBD2 agrees at 8 bases. This TCR was recovered from a female donor with multiple sclerosis, enrolled in a pregnancy study. CDR3 sequence reads: CASSLWTSPRTDTQYF. Here the CDR3 DNA reads TGTGCCAGCTCACTTTGGACTAGCCCTCGCACAGATACGCAGTATTTT.